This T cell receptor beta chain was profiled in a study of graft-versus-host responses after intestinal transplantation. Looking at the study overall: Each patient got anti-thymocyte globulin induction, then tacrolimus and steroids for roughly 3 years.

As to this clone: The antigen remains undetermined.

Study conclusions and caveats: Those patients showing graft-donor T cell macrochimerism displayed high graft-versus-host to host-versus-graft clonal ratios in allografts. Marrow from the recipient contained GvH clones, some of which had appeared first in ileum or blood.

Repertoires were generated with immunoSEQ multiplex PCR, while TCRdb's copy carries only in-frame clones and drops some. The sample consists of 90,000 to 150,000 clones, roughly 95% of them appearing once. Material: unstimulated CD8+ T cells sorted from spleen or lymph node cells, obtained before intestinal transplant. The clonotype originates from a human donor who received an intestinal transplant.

The CDR3 region has the DNA TGTGCCAGCAGCCAAACTAGCGGGAGAGCCCAGTACTTC. Amino acid sequence: CASSQTSGRAQYF. The rearrangement links TRBV28 to TRBJ2-7; TRBD2 matches at 11 bases. Trimming cost V 6 bases and J 10 bases; bases outside gene matches: 8. CDR1 is MDHEN and CDR2 is SYDVKM in the germline V gene. The CDR3 runs to 13 residues.